This is a list of T cell receptor beta chains from one sample in a study of blood T cell repertoires in COVID-19. Data came from immunoSEQ multiplex PCR; TCRdb stores just in-frame clones and leaves some out. The sample holds just over 15,000 clones, 65% to 85% seen once. What was sequenced was peripheral blood. Every receptor here comes from a human donor in a cohort sampled during active COVID-19. CDR3s include the opening cysteine and the closing phenylalanine or tryptophan. D genes are given only for firm matches. Some rows mark clone size as missing; the rest say once, few, many or name a class of expanded clone.

V	D	size	J	CDR3	DNA
TRBV11-3	NA	NA	TRBJ2-4	CASSLDFRNIQYF	TGTGCCAGCAGCTTAGATTTCAGAAACATTCAGTACTTC
TRBV5-1	NA	NA	TRBJ1-2	CASRKEGTKYGYTF	TGCGCCAGCCGAAAAGAGGGCACTAAATATGGCTACACCTTC
TRBV19	TRBD2	NA	TRBJ2-7	CASTSGALEQYF	TGTGCCAGTACTAGCGGGGCGCTCGAGCAGTACTTC
TRBV28	TRBD1	NA	TRBJ2-7	CASSLSPGGDYEQYF	TGTGCCAGCAGTTTATCCCCAGGGGGCGATTACGAGCAGTACTTC
TRBV28	NA	NA	TRBJ2-3	CASSPGGGALNTQYF	TGTGCCAGCAGCCCGGGTGGGGGGGCACTAAATACGCAGTATTTT
TRBV7-8	NA	NA	TRBJ1-4	CASSFGGGGQLFF	TGTGCCAGCAGCTTCGGTGGGGGCGGTCAACTGTTTTTT
TRBV7-8	TRBD1	NA	TRBJ1-4	CASSSTGEIRKLFF	TGTGCCAGCAGCTCGACAGGGGAAATCAGAAAACTGTTTTTT
TRBV10-3	TRBD2	NA	TRBJ2-3	CAISEQGAGVTDTQYF	TGTGCCATCAGTGAGCAGGGCGCGGGGGTAACAGATACGCAGTATTTT
TRBV19	TRBD1	NA	TRBJ1-2	CASSAHRGANYGYTF	TGTGCCAGTAGTGCCCACAGGGGAGCTAACTATGGCTACACCTTC
TRBV5-1	TRBD1	NA	TRBJ2-1	CASSPQGERRFEQFF	TGCGCCAGCAGCCCTCAGGGGGAGCGACGTTTTGAGCAGTTCTTC
TRBV5-1	TRBD1	NA	TRBJ2-3	CASSFGQGALDTQYF	TGCGCCAGCAGCTTCGGACAGGGGGCGTTAGATACGCAGTATTTT
TRBV9	NA	NA	TRBJ2-7	CASSPSELQGYEQYF	TGTGCCAGCAGCCCTAGTGAACTCCAAGGCTACGAGCAGTACTTC
TRBV7-2	NA	NA	TRBJ2-1	CASSLGFKGSEQFF	TGTGCCAGCAGCTTAGGCTTTAAGGGGTCGGAGCAGTTCTTC
TRBV5-6	TRBD1	NA	TRBJ1-6	CASSFGTGSYNSPLHF	TGTGCCAGCAGCTTCGGGACAGGCTCCTATAATTCACCCCTCCACTTT
TRBV6-2/TRBV6-3	TRBD1	NA	TRBJ2-2	CASSRYRGLHTGELFF	TGTGCCAGCAGCCGCTACAGGGGGCTTCACACCGGGGAGCTGTTTTTT
TRBV19	NA	NA	TRBJ2-4	CASSSRDRKNIQYF	TGTGCCAGTAGTTCCCGAGACAGGAAAAACATTCAGTACTTC
TRBV5-1	TRBD1	NA	TRBJ1-2	CASSERTGAPANYGYTF	TGCGCCAGCAGCGAGAGGACAGGGGCACCTGCTAACTATGGCTACACCTTC
TRBV19	NA	NA	TRBJ1-4	CASRPDLGRGVDGEKLFF	TGTGCCAGTAGGCCCGACCTCGGACGGGGAGTAGACGGTGAAAAACTGTTTTTT
TRBV7-8	NA	NA	TRBJ2-1	CASSSRSVAAYNEQFF	TGTGCCAGCAGCTCCCGATCGGTAGCGGCCTACAATGAGCAGTTCTTC
TRBV6-5	NA	NA	TRBJ1-6	CASARTEGSPLHF	TGTGCCAGCGCCAGGACGGAGGGTTCACCCCTCCACTTT
TRBV19	NA	NA	TRBJ2-3	CASSTGVSTDTQYF	TGTGCCAGTAGTACAGGGGTTTCGACAGATACGCAGTATTTT
TRBV6-4	TRBD1	once	TRBJ2-2	CASRRQGNTGELFF	TGTGCCAGCAGAAGACAGGGGAACACCGGGGAGCTGTTTTTT
TRBV15	TRBD1	once	TRBJ1-1	CATSRPSDRGITEAFF	TGTGCCACCAGCAGACCCTCAGACAGGGGGATTACTGAAGCTTTCTTT
TRBV29-1	TRBD2	NA	TRBJ2-7	CSAGTSIYEQYF	TGCAGCGCCGGGACTAGCATCTACGAGCAGTACTTC
TRBV7-3	TRBD2	NA	TRBJ2-5	CASSLTSGRGGETQYF	TGTGCCAGCAGCTTAACATCGGGGCGGGGAGGGGAGACCCAGTACTTC
TRBV9	NA	NA	TRBJ2-2	CASSVNPGETGELFF	TGTGCCAGCAGCGTAAATCCGGGAGAAACCGGGGAGCTGTTTTTT
TRBV28	TRBD1	NA	TRBJ1-4	CASSLRQGIKKLFF	TGTGCCAGCAGTTTAAGACAGGGAATCAAAAAACTGTTTTTT
TRBV7-2	TRBD1	NA	TRBJ2-7	CASSPDRAYEQYF	TGTGCCAGCAGCCCGGACAGGGCCTACGAGCAGTACTTC
TRBV6-5	TRBD1	few	TRBJ2-1	CASSYEGQPYNEQFF	TGTGCCAGCAGTTACGAGGGACAGCCTTACAATGAGCAGTTCTTC
TRBV20-1	TRBD2	NA	TRBJ2-6	CSASLAGSSGANVLTF	TGCAGTGCTAGTCTAGCGGGTAGCTCTGGGGCCAACGTCCTGACTTTC
TRBV5-4	NA	few	TRBJ2-1	CASSQTASSTSEQFF	TGTGCCAGCAGTCAAACAGCTTCCTCAACGTCGGAGCAGTTCTTC
TRBV11-3	TRBD1	NA	TRBJ2-2	CASSSGTGGSGELFF	TGTGCCAGCAGTTCCGGGACAGGGGGCTCCGGGGAGCTGTTTTTT
TRBV7-3	NA	NA	TRBJ2-3	CASSLAGASTDTQYF	TGTGCCAGCAGCTTAGCGGGGGCCTCCACAGATACGCAGTATTTT
TRBV12-3/TRBV12-4	NA	once	TRBJ1-2	CASSGRRGYGYTF	TGTGCCAGCAGCGGCCGAAGAGGTTATGGCTACACCTTC
TRBV13	TRBD1	NA	TRBJ1-4	CASSSNRGTNEKLFF	TGTGCCAGCAGCTCTAACAGGGGAACTAATGAAAAACTGTTTTTT
TRBV2	NA	NA	TRBJ2-6	CASTVSRSGANVLTF	TGTGCCAGCACCGTGTCCCGGTCAGGGGCCAACGTCCTGACTTTC
TRBV27	TRBD2	NA	TRBJ2-7	CASSTQSSGSGYEQYF	TGTGCCAGCAGTACTCAATCTAGCGGGAGTGGCTACGAGCAGTACTTC
TRBV5-4	NA	NA	TRBJ2-3	CASSLTQGSDTQYF	TGTGCCAGCAGCTTGACGCAGGGTTCAGATACGCAGTATTTT
TRBV5-1	NA	NA	TRBJ1-5	CASSLEGVGQPQHF	TGCGCCAGCAGCTTGGAGGGGGTGGGGCAGCCCCAGCATTTT
TRBV12-3/TRBV12-4	NA	NA	TRBJ2-5	CASSPSETQYF	TGTGCCAGCAGCCCCTCTGAGACCCAGTACTTC
TRBV10-3	TRBD1	NA	TRBJ1-2	CAISSGGTQNYGYTF	TGTGCCATCAGTTCAGGGGGGACACAGAACTATGGCTACACCTTC
TRBV6-2/TRBV6-3	TRBD2	NA	TRBJ2-1	CASSSWTSGGYNEQFF	TGTGCCAGCAGTTCTTGGACTAGCGGGGGATACAATGAGCAGTTCTTC
TRBV3-1/TRBV3-2	NA	NA	TRBJ1-1	CASSQVGGGLAEAFF	TGTGCCAGCAGCCAAGTTGGGGGGGGTCTCGCTGAAGCTTTCTTT
TRBV27	NA	few	TRBJ1-2	CASSLFSGAEEGYTF	TGTGCCAGCAGTTTATTCTCTGGGGCCGAAGAGGGCTACACCTTC